This T cell receptor (beta chain) was recorded in a study of T-cell memory formation after mild COVID-19. Study in general: The two donors had largely donor-specific TCR clusters.

Findings and caveats of the study: Confirmation of SARS-CoV-2 specificity was lacking for second-wave clones peaking day 37. Pre-infection memory contained some responding clones, which suggested that cross-reactive memory had joined.

5'RACE with constant-segment primers built TCRalpha and TCRbeta cDNA libraries with UMIs. TCRdb fed the 5' RACE reads into MiXCR, producing one record per CDR3 protein. The sample has a few hundred thousand distinct CDR3 sequences, under 25% seen once. In this sample, this clonotype turned up a few times. Its antigen is as yet unknown. The CDR3 spans 16 residues. The germline V gene encodes CDR1 MNHEY and CDR2 SVGEGT. V was clipped by 11 bases and J by 4 bases, with 26 bases between them. The rearrangement joins TRBV6-2 or TRBV6-3 to TRBJ1-1; D is perhaps TRBD1 (6 bases). The receptor's source is an adult woman who had mild COVID-19 (a few samples of this study predate the infection). Cell type and time point are not known. Sequenced: PBMCs or a T cell subset sorted from them (not recorded which). This chain's CDR3 is CASNRGQLVGGTEAFF. The CDR3 DNA follows: TGTGCCTCCAACCGGGGGCAGCTCGTAGGGGGCACTGAAGCTTTCTTT.